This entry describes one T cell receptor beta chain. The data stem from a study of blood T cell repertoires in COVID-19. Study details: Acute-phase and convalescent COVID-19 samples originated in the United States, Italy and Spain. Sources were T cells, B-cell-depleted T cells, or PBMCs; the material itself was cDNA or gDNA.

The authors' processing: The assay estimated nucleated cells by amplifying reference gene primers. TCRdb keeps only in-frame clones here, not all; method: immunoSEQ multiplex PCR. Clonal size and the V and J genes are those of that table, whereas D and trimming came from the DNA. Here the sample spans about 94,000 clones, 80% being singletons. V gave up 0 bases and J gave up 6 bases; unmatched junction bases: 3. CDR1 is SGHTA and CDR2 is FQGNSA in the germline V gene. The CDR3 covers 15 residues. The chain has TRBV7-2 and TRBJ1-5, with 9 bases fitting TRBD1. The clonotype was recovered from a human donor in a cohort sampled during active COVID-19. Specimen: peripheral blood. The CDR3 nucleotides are TGTGCCAGCAGCTTAGCCGGGACAGGGTTTCAGCCCCAGCATTTT. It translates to CASSLAGTGFQPQHF.